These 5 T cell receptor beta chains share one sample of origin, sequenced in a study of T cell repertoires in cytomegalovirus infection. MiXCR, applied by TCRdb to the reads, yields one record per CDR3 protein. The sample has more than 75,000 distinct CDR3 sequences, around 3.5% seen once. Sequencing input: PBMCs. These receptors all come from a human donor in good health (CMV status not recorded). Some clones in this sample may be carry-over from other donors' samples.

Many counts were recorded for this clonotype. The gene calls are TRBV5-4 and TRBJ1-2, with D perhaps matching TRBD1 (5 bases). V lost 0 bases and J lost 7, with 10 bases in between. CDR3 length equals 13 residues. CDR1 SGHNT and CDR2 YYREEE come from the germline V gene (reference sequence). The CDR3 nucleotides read TGTGCCAGCAGCTTGGCCCAGGGAGGTGGCTACACCTTC. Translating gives CASSLAQGGGYTF.

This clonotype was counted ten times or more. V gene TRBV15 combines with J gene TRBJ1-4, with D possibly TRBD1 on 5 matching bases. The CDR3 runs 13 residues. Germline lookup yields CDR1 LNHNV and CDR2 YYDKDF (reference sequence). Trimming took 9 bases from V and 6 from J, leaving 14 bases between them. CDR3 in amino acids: CATTGTEDEKLFF. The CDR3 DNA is TGTGCCACTACCGGGACGGAGGATGAAAAACTGTTTTTT.

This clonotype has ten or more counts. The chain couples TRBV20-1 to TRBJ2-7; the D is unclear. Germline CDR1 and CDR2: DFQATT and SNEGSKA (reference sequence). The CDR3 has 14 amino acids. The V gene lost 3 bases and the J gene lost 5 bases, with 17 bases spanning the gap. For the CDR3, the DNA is TGCAGTGCTAGCGGAGTACTTCAAACTGACGAGCAGTACTTC. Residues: CSASGVLQTDEQYF.

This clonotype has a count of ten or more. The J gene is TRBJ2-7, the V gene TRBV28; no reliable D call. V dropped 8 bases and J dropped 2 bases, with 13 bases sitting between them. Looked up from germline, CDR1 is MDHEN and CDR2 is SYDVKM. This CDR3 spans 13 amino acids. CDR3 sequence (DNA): TGTGCCAGCTTCGCCGGGCCCGCCTACGAGCAGTACTTC. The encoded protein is CASFAGPAYEQYF.

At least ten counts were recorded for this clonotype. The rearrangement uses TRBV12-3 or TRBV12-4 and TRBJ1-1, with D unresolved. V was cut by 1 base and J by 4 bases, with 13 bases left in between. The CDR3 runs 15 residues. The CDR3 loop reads CASSLEGLEGTEAFF. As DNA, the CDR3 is TGTGCCAGCAGTTTAGAGGGTCTGGAGGGCACTGAAGCTTTCTTT.